The clone carrying this TCR beta chain has a count of ten or more. The antigen remains undetermined. J lost 0 bases, V lost 6 bases, and 1 base had no gene match. Germline CDR1 reads SQVTM; CDR2 reads ANQGSEA. The CDR3 is made up of 13 amino acids. The data belong to a study of T cells in Graves' hyperthyroidism and ophthalmopathy. Across the study: Before any treatment, at initial diagnosis, peripheral blood was collected. Findings of the study overall: Among clonotypes expanded in thyroid above 0.001, most were also found in blood.

There were TCR beta CDR3 regions amplified from RNA transcripts. TCR CDR3 regions were first amplified by RT-PCR with HTBI primers. TCRdb re-analysed the multiplex PCR reads in MiXCR, keeping a single row per CDR3 protein. Altogether under 350,000 distinct CDR3 sequences are present, approximately 12% being singletons, with the ten largest covering more than 7.5%. Diagnoses were established using clinical symptoms, serum thyroxine and TRAb, thyroid ultrasound and orbital computed tomography. Using more than 7.5 ml of fresh peripheral blood, PBMCs were prepared. This clonotype was sampled from a woman between 25 and 40 years old with Graves' hyperthyroidism that later progressed to Graves' ophthalmopathy. J is TRBJ2-7 and V is TRBV29-1; 11 nucleotides align to TRBD1. The sequencing input was blood. The CDR3 spells CSVGTGGSYEQYF. In DNA form, the CDR3 reads TGCAGCGTCGGGACAGGGGGCTCCTACGAGCAGTACTTC.